Below, 8 T cell receptor beta chains from the same sample are listed, as sequenced in a study of blood T cell repertoires in COVID-19. Clones were read by immunoSEQ multiplex PCR, and TCRdb kept only the in-frame ones, dropping some. The sample carries about 160,000 clones, 84% recorded once. The sequencing sample was made of peripheral blood. These receptor sequences come from a man aged 18-30 years with active or convalescent COVID-19.

This chain uses TRBV24-1 with TRBJ2-7; 7 bases line up with TRBD2. CDR3 size: 14 residues. V trimming: 6 bases; J trimming: 2 bases; junction bases outside the gene matches: 6. Germline-derived CDR1 and CDR2 are KGHDR and SFDVKD. The CDR3 coding sequence is TGTGCCACCAGTAATAGCGGGCTACCCTACGAGCAGTACTTC. It encodes CATSNSGLPYEQYF.

This clone has only a few counts. The V and J genes are TRBV25-1 and TRBJ1-2; tentatively, D is TRBD1 (6 bases). This CDR3 is 14 amino acids long. Trimming left V 0 bases short and J 4 bases short, with 9 bases between. Germline CDR1 MGHDK, CDR2 SYGVNS. The CDR3 DNA sequence: TGTGCCAGCAGTGAATATACAGGGATCTATGGCTACACCTTC. Translated: CASSEYTGIYGYTF.

The chain carries TRBV7-6 and TRBJ2-1; the match to TRBD2 covers 7 bases. Losses at the gene ends were 4 bases for V and 4 bases for J; bases not matched to a gene: 10. The CDR3 length is 16 residues. Germline V gene lookup returns CDR1 SGHVS and CDR2 FNYEAQ. CDR3 sequence (DNA): TGTGCCAGCAGCTCAGGAGGTTTCGGGGGGTACAATGAGCAGTTCTTC. Protein sequence: CASSSGGFGGYNEQFF.

The chain couples TRBV6-5 to TRBJ2-7, with 8 nucleotides matching TRBD2. The CDR3 extends over 16 amino acids. Germline V gene data show CDR1 as MNHEY and CDR2 as SVGAGI. The V gene end was trimmed by 2 bases and the J gene end by 6 bases; junction bases not matched to a gene: 12. The CDR3 sequence: CASSYRPTGLDGEQYF. The CDR3, as DNA: TGTGCCAGCAGTTACAGACCTACGGGACTAGACGGCGAGCAGTACTTC.

J is TRBJ2-7 and V is TRBV10-3; TRBD1 matches 9 bases. In germline, CDR1 is ENHRY, CDR2 SYGVKD. After removal of 6 bases from V and 3 bases from J, the junction contained 9 bases not matched to a gene. CDR3 length: 15 residues. The CDR3 region is CAIRPGTGPYYEQYF. In nucleotides, the CDR3 is TGTGCCATCAGACCCGGGACAGGGCCTTACTACGAGCAGTACTTC.

The chain couples TRBV2 to TRBJ1-6; TRBD1 matches at 7 bases. The CDR3 consists of 15 residues. Losses at the gene ends were 6 bases for V and 5 bases for J; bases not matched to a gene: 7. Germline assignment: CDR1 SNHLY and CDR2 FYNNEI. The CDR3 bases are TGTGCCAGCAGGGGACAGACTGCTAATAATTCACCCCTCCACTTT. As protein: CASRGQTANNSPLHF.

The chain uses TRBV14 and TRBJ1-4, with 9 bases fitting TRBD1. This CDR3 has 18 amino acids. V gave up 2 bases and J gave up 7 bases; unmatched junction bases: 14. Germline V gene lookup returns CDR1 SGHDN and CDR2 FVKESK. For the CDR3, the DNA is TGTGCCAGCAGCCAATTCAGCCGAGGGACAGGGATGGGTGAAAAACTGTTTTTT. Its protein product is CASSQFSRGTGMGEKLFF.

The CDR3 DNA reads as TGCGCCAGCAGCCAAGAAGGGGGAGTATATAGCAATCAGCCCCAGCATTTT. Translating gives CASSQEGGVYSNQPQHF. V usage is TRBV4-1 and J usage is TRBJ1-5; D is possibly TRBD1 (6 bases). The V gene lost 0 bases and the J gene lost 0 bases, with 12 bases spanning the gap. Germline V gives CDR1 MGHRA, CDR2 YSYEKL. CDR3 length: 17 residues.